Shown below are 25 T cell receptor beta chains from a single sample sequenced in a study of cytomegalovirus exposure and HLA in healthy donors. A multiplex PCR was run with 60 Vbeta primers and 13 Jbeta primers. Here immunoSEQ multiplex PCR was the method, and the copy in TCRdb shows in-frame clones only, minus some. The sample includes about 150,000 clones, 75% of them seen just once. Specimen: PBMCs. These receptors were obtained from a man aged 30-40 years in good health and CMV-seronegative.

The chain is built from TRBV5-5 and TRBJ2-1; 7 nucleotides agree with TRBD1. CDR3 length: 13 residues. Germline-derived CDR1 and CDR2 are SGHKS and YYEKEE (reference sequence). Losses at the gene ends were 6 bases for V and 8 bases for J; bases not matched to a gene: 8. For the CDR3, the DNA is TGTGCCAGCAATCCGACAGGGATCGATGAGCAGTTCTTC. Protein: CASNPTGIDEQFF.

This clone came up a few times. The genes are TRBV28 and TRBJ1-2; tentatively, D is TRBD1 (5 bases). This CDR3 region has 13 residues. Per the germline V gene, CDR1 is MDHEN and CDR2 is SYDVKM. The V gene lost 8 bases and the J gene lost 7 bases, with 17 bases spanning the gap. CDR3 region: CASSKFRVGGYTF. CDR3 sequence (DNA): TGTGCCAGCTCAAAATTCAGGGTGGGTGGCTACACCTTC.

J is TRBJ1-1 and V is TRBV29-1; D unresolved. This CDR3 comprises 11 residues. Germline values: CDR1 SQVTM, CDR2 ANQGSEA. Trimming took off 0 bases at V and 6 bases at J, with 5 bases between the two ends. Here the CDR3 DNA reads TGCAGCGTTGAAGATCCTGCTGAAGCTTTCTTT. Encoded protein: CSVEDPAEAFF.

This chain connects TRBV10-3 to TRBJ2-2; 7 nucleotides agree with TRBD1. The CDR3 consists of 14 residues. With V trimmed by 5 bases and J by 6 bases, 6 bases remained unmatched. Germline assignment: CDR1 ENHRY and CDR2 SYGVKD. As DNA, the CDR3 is TGTGCCATCAGTCCTTCCGACAGGGCCGGGGAGCTGTTTTTT. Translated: CAISPSDRAGELFF.

The CDR3 is CASSLTFRGSNSPLHF. The CDR3 region has the DNA TGTGCCAGCAGCTTAACATTCCGGGGATCAAATTCACCCCTCCACTTT. This chain uses TRBV7-2 with TRBJ1-6, with D hard to call. The V and J ends lost 2 bases and 7 bases respectively, with 15 bases between them. CDR3 length equals 16 residues. Germline CDR1 is SGHTA and CDR2 is FQGNSA.

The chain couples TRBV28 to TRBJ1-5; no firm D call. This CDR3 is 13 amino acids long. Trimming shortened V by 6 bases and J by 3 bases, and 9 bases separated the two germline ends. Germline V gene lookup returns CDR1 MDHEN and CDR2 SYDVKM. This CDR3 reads CASSTRFNQPQHF. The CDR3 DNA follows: TGTGCCAGCAGCACCCGGTTCAATCAGCCCCAGCATTTT.

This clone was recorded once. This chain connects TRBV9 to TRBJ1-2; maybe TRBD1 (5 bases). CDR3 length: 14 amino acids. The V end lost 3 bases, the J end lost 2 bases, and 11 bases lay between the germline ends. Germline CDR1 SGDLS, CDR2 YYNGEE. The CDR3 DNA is TGTGCCAGCAGCGCCTGGACACAAAACTATGGCTACACCTTC. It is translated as CASSAWTQNYGYTF.

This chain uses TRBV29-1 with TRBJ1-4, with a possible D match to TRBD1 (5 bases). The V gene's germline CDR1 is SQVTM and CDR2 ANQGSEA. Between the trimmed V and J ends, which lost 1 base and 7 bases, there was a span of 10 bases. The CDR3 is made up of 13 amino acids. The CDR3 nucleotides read TGCAGCGTTGAAGGTCCGGGGGGTGAAAAACTGTTTTTT. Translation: CSVEGPGGEKLFF.

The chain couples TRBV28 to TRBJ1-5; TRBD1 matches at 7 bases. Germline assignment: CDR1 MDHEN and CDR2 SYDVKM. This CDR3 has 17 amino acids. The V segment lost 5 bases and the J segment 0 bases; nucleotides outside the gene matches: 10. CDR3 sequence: CASSPPGTVYSNQPQHF. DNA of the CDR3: TGTGCCAGCAGTCCCCCCGGGACAGTATATAGCAATCAGCCCCAGCATTTT. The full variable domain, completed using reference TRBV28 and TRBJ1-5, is DVKVTQSSRYLVKRTGEKVFLECVQDMDHENMFWYRQDPGLGLRLIYFSYDVKMKEKGDIPEGYSVSREKKERFSLILESASTNQTSMYLCASSPPGTVYSNQPQHFGDGTRLSIL.

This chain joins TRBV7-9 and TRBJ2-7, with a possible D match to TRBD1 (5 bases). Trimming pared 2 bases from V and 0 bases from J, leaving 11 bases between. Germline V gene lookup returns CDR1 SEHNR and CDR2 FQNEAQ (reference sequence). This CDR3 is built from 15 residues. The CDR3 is CASSLRGRPSYEQYF. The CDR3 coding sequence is TGTGCCAGCAGCTTAAGGGGTAGGCCCTCCTACGAGCAGTACTTC.

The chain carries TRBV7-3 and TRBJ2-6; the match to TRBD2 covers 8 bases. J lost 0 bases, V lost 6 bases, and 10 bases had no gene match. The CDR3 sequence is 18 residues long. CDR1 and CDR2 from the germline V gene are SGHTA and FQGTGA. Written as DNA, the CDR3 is TGTGCCAGCAGGCCCTTATCGGGGGGGATCTCTGGGGCCAACGTCCTGACTTTC. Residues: CASRPLSGGISGANVLTF. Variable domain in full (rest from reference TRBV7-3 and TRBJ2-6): GAGVSQTPSNKVTEKGKYVELRCDPISGHTALYWYRQSLGQGPEFLIYFQGTGAADDSGLPNDRFFAVRPEGSVSTLKIQRTERGDSAVYLCASRPLSGGISGANVLTFGAGSRLTVL.

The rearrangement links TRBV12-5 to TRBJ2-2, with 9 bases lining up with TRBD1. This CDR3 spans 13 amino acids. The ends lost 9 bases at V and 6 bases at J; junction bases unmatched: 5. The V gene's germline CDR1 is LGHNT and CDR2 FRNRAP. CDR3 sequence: CASRQGGAGELFF. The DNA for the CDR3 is TGTGCTAGCCGACAGGGGGGGGCCGGGGAGCTGTTTTTT.

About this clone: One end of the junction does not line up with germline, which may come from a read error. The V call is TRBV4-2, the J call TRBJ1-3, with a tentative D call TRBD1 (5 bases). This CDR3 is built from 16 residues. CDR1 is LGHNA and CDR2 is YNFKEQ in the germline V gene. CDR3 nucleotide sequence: TGTGCCAGCAGCAGGCAGGGAAGACTCTCTGGAAACACCACATATTTT. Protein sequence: CASSRQGRLSGNTTYF.

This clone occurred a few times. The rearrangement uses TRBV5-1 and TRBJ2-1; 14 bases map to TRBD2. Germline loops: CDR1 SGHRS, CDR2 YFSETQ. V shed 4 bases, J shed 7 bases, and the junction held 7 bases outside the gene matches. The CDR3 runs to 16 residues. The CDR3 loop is CASSPRTSGGRNEQFF. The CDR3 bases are TGCGCCAGCAGCCCACGGACTAGCGGGGGGCGGAATGAGCAGTTCTTC.

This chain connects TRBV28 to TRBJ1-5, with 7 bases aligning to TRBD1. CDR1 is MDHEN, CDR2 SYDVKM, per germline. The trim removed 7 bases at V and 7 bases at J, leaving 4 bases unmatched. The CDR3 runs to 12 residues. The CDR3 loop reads CASNTGEQPQHF. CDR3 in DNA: TGTGCCAGCAACACAGGGGAACAGCCCCAGCATTTT.

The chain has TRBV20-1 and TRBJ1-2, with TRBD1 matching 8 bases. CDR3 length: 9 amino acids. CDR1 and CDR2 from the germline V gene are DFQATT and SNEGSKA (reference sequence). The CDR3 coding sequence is TGCCAGACAGGGGATGGCTACACCTTC. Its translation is CQTGDGYTF.

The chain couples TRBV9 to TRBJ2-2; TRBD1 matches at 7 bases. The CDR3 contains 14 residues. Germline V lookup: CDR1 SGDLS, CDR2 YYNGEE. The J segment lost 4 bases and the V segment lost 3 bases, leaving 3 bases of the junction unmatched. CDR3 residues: CASSGQGTTGELFF. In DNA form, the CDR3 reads TGTGCCAGCAGCGGACAGGGTACCACCGGGGAGCTGTTTTTT.

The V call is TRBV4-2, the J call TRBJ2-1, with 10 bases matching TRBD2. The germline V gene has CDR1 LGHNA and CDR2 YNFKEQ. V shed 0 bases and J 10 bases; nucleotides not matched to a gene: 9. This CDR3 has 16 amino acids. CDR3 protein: CASSQDGSGGAPEQFF. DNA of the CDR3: TGTGCCAGCAGCCAAGATGGGAGCGGGGGGGCACCCGAGCAGTTCTTC.

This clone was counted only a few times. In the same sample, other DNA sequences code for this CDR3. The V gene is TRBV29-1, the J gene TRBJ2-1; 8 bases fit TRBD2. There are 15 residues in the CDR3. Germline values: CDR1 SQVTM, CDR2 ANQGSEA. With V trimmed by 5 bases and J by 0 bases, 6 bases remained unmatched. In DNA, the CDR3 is TGCAGCGTTCCAGCGGGGGCCTCCTCCTACAATGAGCAGTTCTTC. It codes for CSVPAGASSYNEQFF.

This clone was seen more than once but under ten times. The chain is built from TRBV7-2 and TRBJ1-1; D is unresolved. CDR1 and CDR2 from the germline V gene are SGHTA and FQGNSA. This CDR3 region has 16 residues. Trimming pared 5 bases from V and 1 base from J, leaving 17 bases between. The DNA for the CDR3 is TGTGCCAGCAGCCCCACCCTACGCTCATGGAACACTGAAGCTTTCTTT. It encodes CASSPTLRSWNTEAFF.

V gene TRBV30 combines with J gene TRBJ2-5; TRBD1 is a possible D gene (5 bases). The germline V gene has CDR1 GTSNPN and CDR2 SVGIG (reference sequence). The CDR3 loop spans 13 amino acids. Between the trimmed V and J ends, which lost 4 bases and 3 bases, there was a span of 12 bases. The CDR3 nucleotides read TGTGCCTGGATTCCCAGGGATAAAGAGACCCAGTACTTC. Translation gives CAWIPRDKETQYF.

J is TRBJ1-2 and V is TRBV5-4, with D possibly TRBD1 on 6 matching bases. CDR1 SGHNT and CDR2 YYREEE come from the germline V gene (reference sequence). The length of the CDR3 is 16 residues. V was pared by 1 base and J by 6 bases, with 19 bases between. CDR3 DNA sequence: TGTGCCAGCAGCTTGACCCTCCGGGGGGGGGCGGATGGCTACACCTTC. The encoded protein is CASSLTLRGGADGYTF.

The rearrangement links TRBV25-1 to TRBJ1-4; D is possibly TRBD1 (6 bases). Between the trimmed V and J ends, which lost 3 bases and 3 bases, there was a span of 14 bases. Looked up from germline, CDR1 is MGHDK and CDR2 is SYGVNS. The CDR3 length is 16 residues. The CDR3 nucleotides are TGTGCCAGCAGTGACCCCGGGGGGGCCTCTAATGAAAAACTGTTTTTT. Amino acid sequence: CASSDPGGASNEKLFF.

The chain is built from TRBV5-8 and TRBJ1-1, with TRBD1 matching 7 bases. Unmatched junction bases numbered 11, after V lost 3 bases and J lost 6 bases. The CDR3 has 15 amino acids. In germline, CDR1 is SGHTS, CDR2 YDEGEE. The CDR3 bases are TGTGCCAGCAGCTGGGGACAGACGGTCTCCGCTGAAGCTTTCTTT. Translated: CASSWGQTVSAEAFF.

The CDR3 region has the DNA TGTGCCAGCAGTACCGGGACTAGCGTTACCTACGAGCAGTACTTC. Encoded protein: CASSTGTSVTYEQYF. The V gene is TRBV27, the J gene TRBJ2-5, with 10 bases that match TRBD2. TRBJ2-7 matches the DNA end more closely, so the J call is doubtful. The CDR3 totals 15 residues. CDR1 and CDR2 (germline): MNHEY, SMNVEV (reference sequence).